The sequence of this T cell receptor beta chain was determined in a study of cytotoxic CD8 clonotypes in ibrutinib-treated CLL. Germline lookup yields CDR1 SQVTM and CDR2 ANQGSEA. The V and J ends lost 8 bases and 9 bases, in that order; junction bases with no gene match: 7. The CDR3 extends over 11 amino acids. Deep sequencing aimed at 1 in 200,000 to 1 in 1 million T cells' resolution. Only in-frame clones appear in the TCRdb table, and some are missing; sequencing was by immunoSEQ multiplex PCR. The sample has some 300,000 clones; approximately 80% are singletons. Sequencing was performed on PBMCs, taken before ibrutinib treatment. The chain carries TRBV29-1 and TRBJ2-3, with 8 bases lining up with TRBD2. The source is a human donor with chronic lymphocytic leukemia. CDR3 loop: CSTGGGRTQYF. As DNA, the CDR3 is TGCAGCACCGGCGGGGGGCGGACGCAGTATTTT.